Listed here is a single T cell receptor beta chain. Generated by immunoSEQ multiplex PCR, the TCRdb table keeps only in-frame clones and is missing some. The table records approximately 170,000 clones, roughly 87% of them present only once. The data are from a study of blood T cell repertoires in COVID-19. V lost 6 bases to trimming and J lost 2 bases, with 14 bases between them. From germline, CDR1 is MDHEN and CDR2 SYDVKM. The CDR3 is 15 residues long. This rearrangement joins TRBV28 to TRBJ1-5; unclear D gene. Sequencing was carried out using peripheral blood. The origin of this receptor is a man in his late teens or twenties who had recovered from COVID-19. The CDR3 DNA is TGTGCCAGCAGCTTTATCGACACTGGCAATCAGCCCCAGCATTTT. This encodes CASSFIDTGNQPQHF.